This T cell receptor (beta chain) was identified during a study of identical twins. TCRdb itself ran the 5' RACE reads through MiXCR, one entry per CDR3 protein. The data show about 700,000 distinct CDR3 sequences, with 8.6% seen just once and 0.75% to 1% held by the top ten. This clonotype has more than one count but fewer than ten. Its cognate antigen is unknown. The CDR3 covers 15 residues. Trimming removed 0 bases at V and 4 bases at J, with 13 bases between. Per the germline V gene, CDR1 is LGHNA and CDR2 is YNFKEQ. Overall study results and limits: Among beta out-of-frame sequences, excess sharing between twins appeared weaker.

The same specimen was also included in a second study, on yellow fever vaccine responses in identical twins.

Material: PBMCs. V and J are TRBV4-2 and TRBJ2-7; no reliable D call. This TCR came from a woman younger than 35 in good health. CDR3 in DNA: TGTGCCAGCAGCCAAGATCGCGCCTTAGAATACGAGCAGTACTTC. Its protein product is CASSQDRALEYEQYF.